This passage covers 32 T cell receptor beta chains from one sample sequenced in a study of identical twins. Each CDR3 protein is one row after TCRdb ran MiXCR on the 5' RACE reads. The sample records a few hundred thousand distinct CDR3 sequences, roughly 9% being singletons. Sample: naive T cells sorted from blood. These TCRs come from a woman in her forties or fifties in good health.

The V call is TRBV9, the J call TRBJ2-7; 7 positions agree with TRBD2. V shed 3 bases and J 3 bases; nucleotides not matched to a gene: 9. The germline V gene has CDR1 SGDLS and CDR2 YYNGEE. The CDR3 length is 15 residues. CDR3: CASSGINGRIYEQYF. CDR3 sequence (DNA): TGTGCCAGCAGCGGGATTAACGGGAGGATCTACGAGCAGTACTTC.

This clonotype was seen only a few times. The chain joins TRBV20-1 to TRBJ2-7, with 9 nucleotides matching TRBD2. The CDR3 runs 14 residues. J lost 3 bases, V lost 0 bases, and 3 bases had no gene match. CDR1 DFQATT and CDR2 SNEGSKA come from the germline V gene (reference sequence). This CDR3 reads CSARDLAGNYEQYF. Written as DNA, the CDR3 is TGCAGTGCTAGAGATCTAGCGGGGAACTACGAGCAGTACTTC.

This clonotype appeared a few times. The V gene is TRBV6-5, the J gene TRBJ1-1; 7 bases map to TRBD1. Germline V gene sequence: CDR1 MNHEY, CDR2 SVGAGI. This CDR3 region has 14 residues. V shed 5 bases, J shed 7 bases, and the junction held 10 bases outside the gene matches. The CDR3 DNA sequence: TGTGCCAGCAGTGGCTCCGGGACAGCAATTGAAGCTTTCTTT. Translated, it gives CASSGSGTAIEAFF.

The CDR3: CASSLGQGLQETQYF. The CDR3 DNA reads TGTGCCAGCAGTTTGGGCCAGGGGCTCCAAGAGACCCAGTACTTC. This chain joins TRBV27 and TRBJ2-5; TRBD1 might be the D (6 bases). Per germline, CDR1 MNHEY and CDR2 SMNVEV (reference sequence). The V and J ends lost 3 bases and 1 base respectively, with 12 bases between them. CDR3 length: 15 amino acids.

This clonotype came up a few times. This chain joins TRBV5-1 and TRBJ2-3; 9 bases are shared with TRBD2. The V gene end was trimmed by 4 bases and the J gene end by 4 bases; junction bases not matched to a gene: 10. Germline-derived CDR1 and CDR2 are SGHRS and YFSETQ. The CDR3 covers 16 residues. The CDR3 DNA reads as TGCGCCAGCAGCCTGGACGGGACTAGCATCCCAGATACGCAGTATTTT. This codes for CASSLDGTSIPDTQYF.

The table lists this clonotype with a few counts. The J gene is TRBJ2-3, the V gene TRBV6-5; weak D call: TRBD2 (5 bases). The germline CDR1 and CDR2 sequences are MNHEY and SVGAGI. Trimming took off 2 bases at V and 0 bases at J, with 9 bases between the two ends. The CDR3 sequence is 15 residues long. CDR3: CASSYGSTSTDTQYF. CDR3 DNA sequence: TGTGCCAGCAGTTACGGGAGTACTAGCACAGATACGCAGTATTTT.

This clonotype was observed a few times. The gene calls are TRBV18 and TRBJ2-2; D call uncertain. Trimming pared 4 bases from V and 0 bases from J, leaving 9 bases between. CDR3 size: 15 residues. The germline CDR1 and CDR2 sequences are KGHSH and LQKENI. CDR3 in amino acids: CASSRRAANTGELFF. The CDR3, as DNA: TGTGCCAGCTCACGACGGGCGGCGAACACCGGGGAGCTGTTTTTT.

The CDR3: CASFGREGYTGELFF. As DNA, the CDR3 is TGTGCCAGCTTTGGGAGGGAAGGATACACCGGGGAGCTGTTTTTT. The chain couples TRBV6-5 to TRBJ2-2; 7 positions agree with TRBD2. There are 15 residues in the CDR3. Germline V gene sequence: CDR1 MNHEY, CDR2 SVGAGI. The trim removed 8 bases at V and 3 bases at J, leaving 9 bases unmatched.

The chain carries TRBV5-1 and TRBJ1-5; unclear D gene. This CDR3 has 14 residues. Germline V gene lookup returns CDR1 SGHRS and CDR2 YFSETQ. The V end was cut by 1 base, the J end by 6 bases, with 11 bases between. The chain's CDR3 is CASSLPGPGQPQHF. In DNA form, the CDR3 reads TGCGCCAGCAGCTTGCCAGGACCGGGTCAGCCCCAGCATTTT.

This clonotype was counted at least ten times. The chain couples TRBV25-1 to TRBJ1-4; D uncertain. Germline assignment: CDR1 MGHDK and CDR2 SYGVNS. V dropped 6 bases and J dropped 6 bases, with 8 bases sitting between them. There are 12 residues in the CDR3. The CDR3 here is CASSLADEKLFF. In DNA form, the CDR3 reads TGTGCCAGCAGCTTGGCGGATGAAAAACTGTTTTTT.

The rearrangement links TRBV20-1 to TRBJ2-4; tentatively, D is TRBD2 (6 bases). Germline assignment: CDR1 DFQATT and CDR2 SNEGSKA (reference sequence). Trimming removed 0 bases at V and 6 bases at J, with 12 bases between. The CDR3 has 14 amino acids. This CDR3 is CSARDMGGLNIQYF. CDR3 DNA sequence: TGCAGTGCTAGAGATATGGGGGGACTAAACATTCAGTACTTC.

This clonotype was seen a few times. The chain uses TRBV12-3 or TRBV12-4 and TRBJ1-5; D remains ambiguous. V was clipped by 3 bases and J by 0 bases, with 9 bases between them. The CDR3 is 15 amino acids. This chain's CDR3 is CASSFGDYSNQPQHF. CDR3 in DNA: TGTGCCAGCAGTTTTGGGGATTATAGCAATCAGCCCCAGCATTTT.

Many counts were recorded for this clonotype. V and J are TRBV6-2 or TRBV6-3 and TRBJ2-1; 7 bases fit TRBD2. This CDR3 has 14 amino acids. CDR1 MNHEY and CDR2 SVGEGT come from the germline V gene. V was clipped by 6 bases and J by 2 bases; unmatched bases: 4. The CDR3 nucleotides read TGTGCCAGCAGGAAGCGGGGCCCCTACAATGAGCAGTTCTTC. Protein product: CASRKRGPYNEQFF.

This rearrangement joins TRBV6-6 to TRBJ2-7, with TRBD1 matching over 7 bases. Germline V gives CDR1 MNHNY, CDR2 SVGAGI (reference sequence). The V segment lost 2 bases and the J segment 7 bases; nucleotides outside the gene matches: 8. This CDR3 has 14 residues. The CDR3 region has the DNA TGTGCCAGCAGTTACCGGACAGGTCCAGGGGAGCAGTACTTC. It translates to CASSYRTGPGEQYF.

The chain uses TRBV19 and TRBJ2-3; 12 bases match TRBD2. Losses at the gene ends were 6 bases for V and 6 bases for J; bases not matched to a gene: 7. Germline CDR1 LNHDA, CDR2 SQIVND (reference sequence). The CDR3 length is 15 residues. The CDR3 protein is CASSLLAGGRDTQYF. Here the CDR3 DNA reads TGTGCCAGTAGCCTACTAGCGGGAGGCCGGGATACGCAGTATTTT.

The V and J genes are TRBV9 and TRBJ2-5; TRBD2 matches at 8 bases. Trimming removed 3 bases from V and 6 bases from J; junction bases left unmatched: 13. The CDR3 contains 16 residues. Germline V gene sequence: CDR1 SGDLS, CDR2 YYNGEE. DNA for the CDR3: TGTGCCAGCAGCGCGGGGGGGGCGGGAGTTGAAAAGACCCAGTACTTC. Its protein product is CASSAGGAGVEKTQYF. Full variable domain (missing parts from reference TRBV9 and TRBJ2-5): DSGVTQTPKHLITATGQRVTLRCSPRSGDLSVYWYQQSLDQGLQFLIQYYNGEERAKGNILERFSAQQFPDLHSELNLSSLELGDSALYFCASSAGGAGVEKTQYFGPGTRLLVL.

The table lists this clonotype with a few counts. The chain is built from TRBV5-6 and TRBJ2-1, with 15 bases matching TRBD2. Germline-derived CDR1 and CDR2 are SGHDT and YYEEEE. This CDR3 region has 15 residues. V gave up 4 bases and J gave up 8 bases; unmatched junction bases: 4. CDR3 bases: TGTGCCAGCAGCCCTGGGACTAGCGGGAGGCATGAGCAGTTCTTC. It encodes CASSPGTSGRHEQFF.

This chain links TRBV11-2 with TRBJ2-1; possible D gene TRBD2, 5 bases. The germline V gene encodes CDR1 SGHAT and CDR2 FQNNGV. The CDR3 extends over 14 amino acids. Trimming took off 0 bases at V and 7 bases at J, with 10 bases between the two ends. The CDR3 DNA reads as TGTGCCAGCAGCTTAGACCCCTTAGCGAATGAGCAGTTCTTC. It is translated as CASSLDPLANEQFF.

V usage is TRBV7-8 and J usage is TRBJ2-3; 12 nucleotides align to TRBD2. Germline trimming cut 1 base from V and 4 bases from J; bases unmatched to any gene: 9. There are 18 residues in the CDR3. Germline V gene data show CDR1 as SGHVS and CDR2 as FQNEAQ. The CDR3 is CASSLDWLAGGRPDTQYF. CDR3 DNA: TGTGCCAGCAGCTTAGATTGGCTAGCGGGAGGGCGGCCAGATACGCAGTATTTT.

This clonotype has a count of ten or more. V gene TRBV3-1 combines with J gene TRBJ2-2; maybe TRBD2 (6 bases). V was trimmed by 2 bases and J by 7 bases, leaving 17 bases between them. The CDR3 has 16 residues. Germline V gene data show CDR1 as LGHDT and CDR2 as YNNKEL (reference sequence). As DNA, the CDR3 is TGTGCCAGCAGCCAACTTCCCGGGGGTTCTGGCGGGGAGCTGTTTTTT. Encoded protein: CASSQLPGGSGGELFF.

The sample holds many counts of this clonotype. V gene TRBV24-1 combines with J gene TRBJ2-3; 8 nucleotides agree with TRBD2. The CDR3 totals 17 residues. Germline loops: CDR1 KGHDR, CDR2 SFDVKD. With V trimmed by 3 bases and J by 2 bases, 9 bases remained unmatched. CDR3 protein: CATSDAEAGAYTDTQYF. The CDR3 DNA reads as TGTGCCACCAGTGATGCTGAAGCGGGGGCATACACAGATACGCAGTATTTT.

The chain's CDR3 is CAIRTGVSTDTQYF. The CDR3 bases are TGTGCCATCAGGACAGGGGTCAGCACAGATACGCAGTATTTT. The chain recombines TRBV10-3 with TRBJ2-3; 8 bases match TRBD1. CDR1 ENHRY and CDR2 SYGVKD come from the germline V gene. This CDR3 has 14 residues. After removal of 6 bases from V and 0 bases from J, the junction contained 2 bases not matched to a gene.

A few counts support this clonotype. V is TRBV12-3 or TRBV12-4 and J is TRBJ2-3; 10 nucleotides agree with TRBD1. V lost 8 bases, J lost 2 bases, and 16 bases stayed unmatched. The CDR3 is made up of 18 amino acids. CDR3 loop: CASFGQGGHWGNTDTQYF. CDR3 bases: TGTGCCAGCTTCGGACAGGGGGGCCATTGGGGAAACACAGATACGCAGTATTTT.

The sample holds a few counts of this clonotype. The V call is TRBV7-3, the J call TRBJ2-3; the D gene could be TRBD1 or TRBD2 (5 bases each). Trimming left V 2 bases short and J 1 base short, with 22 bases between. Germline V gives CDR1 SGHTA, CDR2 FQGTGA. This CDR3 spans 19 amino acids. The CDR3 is CASSLRLLPRGPGTDTQYF. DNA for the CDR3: TGTGCCAGCAGCTTACGACTCCTACCCCGGGGACCCGGCACAGATACGCAGTATTTT. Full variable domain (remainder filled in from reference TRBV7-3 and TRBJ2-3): GAGVSQTPSNKVTEKGKYVELRCDPISGHTALYWYRQSLGQGPEFLIYFQGTGAADDSGLPNDRFFAVRPEGSVSTLKIQRTERGDSAVYLCASSLRLLPRGPGTDTQYFGPGTRLTVL.

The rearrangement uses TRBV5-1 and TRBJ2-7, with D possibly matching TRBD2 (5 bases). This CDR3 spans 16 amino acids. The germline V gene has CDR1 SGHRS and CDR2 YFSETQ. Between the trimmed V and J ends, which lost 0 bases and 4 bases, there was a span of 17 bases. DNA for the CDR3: TGCGCCAGCAGCTTGGATCCGGGGTCACATCAATACGAGCAGTACTTC. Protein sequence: CASSLDPGSHQYEQYF.

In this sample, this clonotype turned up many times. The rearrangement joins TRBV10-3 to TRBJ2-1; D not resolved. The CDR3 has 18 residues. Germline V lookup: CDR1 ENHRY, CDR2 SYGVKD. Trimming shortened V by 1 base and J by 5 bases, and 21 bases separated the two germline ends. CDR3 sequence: CAISELGLSLRRNNEQFF. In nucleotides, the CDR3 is TGTGCCATCAGTGAGTTAGGTCTATCCCTAAGGCGAAACAATGAGCAGTTCTTC.

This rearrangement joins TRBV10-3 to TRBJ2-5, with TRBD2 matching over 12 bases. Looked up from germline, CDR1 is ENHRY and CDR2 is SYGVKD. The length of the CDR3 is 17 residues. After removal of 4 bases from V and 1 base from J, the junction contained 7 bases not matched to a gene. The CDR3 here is CAISGPTSGRGQETQYF. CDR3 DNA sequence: TGTGCCATCAGTGGACCGACTAGCGGGAGAGGCCAAGAGACCCAGTACTTC.

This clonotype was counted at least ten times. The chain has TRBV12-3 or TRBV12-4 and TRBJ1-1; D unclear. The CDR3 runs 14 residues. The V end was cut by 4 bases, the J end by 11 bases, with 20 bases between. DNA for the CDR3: TGTGCCAGCAGTTCCCGCAGGATCTTCGGCCTGGCTTTCTTT. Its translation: CASSSRRIFGLAFF.

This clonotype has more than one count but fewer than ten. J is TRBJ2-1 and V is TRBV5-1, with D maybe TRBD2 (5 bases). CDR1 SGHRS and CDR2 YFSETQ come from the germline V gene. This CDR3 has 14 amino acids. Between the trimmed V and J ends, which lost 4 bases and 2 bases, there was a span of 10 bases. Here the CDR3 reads CASSELDTYNEQFF. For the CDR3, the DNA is TGCGCCAGCAGCGAACTAGATACCTACAATGAGCAGTTCTTC.

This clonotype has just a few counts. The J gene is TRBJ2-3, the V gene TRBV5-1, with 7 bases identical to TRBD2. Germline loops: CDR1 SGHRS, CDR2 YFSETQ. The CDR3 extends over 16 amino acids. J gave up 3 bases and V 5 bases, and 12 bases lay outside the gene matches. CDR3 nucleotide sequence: TGCGCCAGCAGAAAGAGCGGGACCCTGTTGACAGATACGCAGTATTTT. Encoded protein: CASRKSGTLLTDTQYF.

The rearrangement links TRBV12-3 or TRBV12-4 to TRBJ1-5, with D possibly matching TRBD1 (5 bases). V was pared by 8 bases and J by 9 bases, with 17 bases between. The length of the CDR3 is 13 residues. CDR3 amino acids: CASSRGGMRPQHF. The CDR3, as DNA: TGTGCCAGCTCCCGGGGGGGAATGAGGCCCCAGCATTTT.

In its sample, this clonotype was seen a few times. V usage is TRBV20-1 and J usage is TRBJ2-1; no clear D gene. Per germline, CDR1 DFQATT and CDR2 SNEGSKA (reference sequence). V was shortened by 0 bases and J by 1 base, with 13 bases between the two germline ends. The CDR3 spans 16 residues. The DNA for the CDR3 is TGCAGTGCTAGAGATCTTGGTGCGAGGTCCTACAATGAGCAGTTCTTC. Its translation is CSARDLGARSYNEQFF.